These 4 T cell receptor beta chains were sequenced from one sample in a study of control samples from healthy donors and cancer patients (dated by TCRdb to the early 2020s). The library was prepared using the immunoSEQ multiplex PCR assay. TCRdb's version of the immuneACCESS table is confined to in-frame rearrangements and falls short of the full clone set. An unresolved V gene accounts for under half of the shortfall where checked; the remainder is of unknown origin. The sample table records some 100,000 clones; more than 75% of these occur just once. Jointly, the top ten make up 15% to 20% of the sample. Source material: blood. These receptors were collected from a woman aged 50 to 65 in good health.

The chain carries TRBV4-3 and TRBJ2-5; no reliable D call. Between the trimmed V and J ends, which lost 0 bases and 5 bases, there was a span of 16 bases. The CDR3 sequence is 16 residues long. Germline assignment: CDR1 LGHNA and CDR2 YSLEER. The CDR3 is CASSQDLTVTGETQYF. The CDR3 region has the DNA TGCGCCAGCAGCCAAGATCTGACGGTCACCGGTGAGACCCAGTACTTC.

V usage is TRBV6-5 and J usage is TRBJ1-2, with D hard to call. With 6 bases removed from V and 0 bases from J, the gap between germline ends came to 11 bases. CDR3 size: 14 residues. In germline, CDR1 is MNHEY, CDR2 SVGAGI. DNA of the CDR3: TGTGCCAGCAGGATGACCGTTGCTAACTATGGCTACACCTTC. Its translation: CASRMTVANYGYTF.

V usage is TRBV3-1 (or the pseudogene TRBV3-2) and J usage is TRBJ2-1; D may match TRBD1 or TRBD2 (6 bases each). V lost 5 bases and J 4 bases, leaving 12 bases between the germline ends. Germline CDR1 reads LGHDT; CDR2 reads YNNKEL (reference sequence). The CDR3 contains 14 residues. The DNA of the CDR3 is TGTGCCAGCAGCGGAGGGGGGCGGTACAATGAGCAGTTCTTC. As protein: CASSGGGRYNEQFF.

The V gene is TRBV10-3, the J gene TRBJ2-7; D is unresolved. V was pared by 6 bases and J by 0 bases, with 6 bases between. Germline V gene sequence: CDR1 ENHRY, CDR2 SYGVKD. The CDR3 is 12 residues long. The CDR3 DNA is TGTGCCATCAGCCAAGACTCCTACGAGCAGTACGTC. Encoded protein: CAISQDSYEQYV.